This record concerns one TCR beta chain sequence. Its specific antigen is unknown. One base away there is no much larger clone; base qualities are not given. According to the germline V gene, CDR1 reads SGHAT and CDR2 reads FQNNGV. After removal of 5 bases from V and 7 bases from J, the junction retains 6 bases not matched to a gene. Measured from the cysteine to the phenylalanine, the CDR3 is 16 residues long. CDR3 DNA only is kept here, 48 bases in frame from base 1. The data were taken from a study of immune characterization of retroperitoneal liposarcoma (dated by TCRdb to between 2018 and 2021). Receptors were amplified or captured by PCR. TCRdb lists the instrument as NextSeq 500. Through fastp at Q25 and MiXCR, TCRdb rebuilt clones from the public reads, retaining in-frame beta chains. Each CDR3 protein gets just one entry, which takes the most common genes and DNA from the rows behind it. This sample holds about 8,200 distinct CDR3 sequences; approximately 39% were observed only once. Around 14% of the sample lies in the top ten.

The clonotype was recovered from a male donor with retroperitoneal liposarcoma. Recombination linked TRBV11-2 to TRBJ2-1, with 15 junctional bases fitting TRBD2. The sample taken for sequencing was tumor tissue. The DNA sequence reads TGTGCCAGCAGCGGCCCGGGACTAGCGGGAGGAAATGAGCAGTTCTTC. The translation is CASSGPGLAGGNEQFF.